This T cell receptor beta chain was identified in a study of blood T cells in healthy people across ages. Healthy Russian Caucasian donors spanned ages roughly 6 to 100 years. Findings of the study overall: Long-lived donors had more naive CD4+ cells and higher diversity than aged donors. As naive T cell percentage varied, TCR beta diversity correlated strongly with it.

This clonotype occurred a few times. Its antigen is not known. The CDR3 runs 13 residues. Germline lookup yields CDR1 SGHRS and CDR2 YFSETQ. J lost 6 bases, V lost 7 bases, and 5 bases had no gene match. The use of a sample-barcoded 5' primer and a J-beta primer mix characterized a second PCR of 7 to 11 cycles. Each cDNA molecule, via a template-switch adaptor with 12 random nucleotides, was tagged. TCRdb re-called the 5' RACE reads through MiXCR, storing one row per CDR3 protein. The table lists under 2 million distinct CDR3 sequences, 30% to 40% of them singletons. Sequencing input: blood. V and J are TRBV5-1 and TRBJ2-1; 9 positions match TRBD1. The receptor comes from a young woman in good health. The CDR3 spells CASRKGQGNEQFF. The CDR3 DNA follows: TGCGCCAGCCGAAAGGGACAGGGCAATGAGCAGTTCTTC.